The clone carrying this TCR beta chain was counted only a few times. The germline V gene encodes CDR1 MNHEY and CDR2 SVGAGI. V lost 4 bases to trimming and J lost 2 bases, with 13 bases between them. The CDR3 consists of 15 residues. The sample is drawn from a study of blood T cell repertoires in COVID-19. Overall study: From T cells, B-cell-depleted T cells, or PBMCs came the material, which was cDNA or gDNA.

Authors' methods: Reference gene primers were amplified, and this amplification served to estimate nucleated cell counts. Libraries were prepared by immunoSEQ multiplex PCR; TCRdb keeps only in-frame clonotypes and omits some of them. For V, J and clone size, that table is used; D and trimming come from the DNA. The data contain some 250,000 clones, over 75% of them singletons. The chain joins TRBV6-5 to TRBJ2-3; possible D gene TRBD2, 5 bases. Sequenced input: peripheral blood. This TCR came from a woman younger than 45 with acute or convalescent COVID-19. Written as DNA, the CDR3 is TGTGCCAGCAGTTTAAACGGGGATTACACAGATACGCAGTATTTT. It codes for CASSLNGDYTDTQYF.